The source of this T cell receptor beta chain is a study of cytomegalovirus exposure and HLA in healthy donors. Study-wide results and caveats: Presence/absence analyses rested on an assumption that sequencing depth was roughly uniform across donors. Whilst most TCR sequences proved rare, a subset of public TCRs occurred across many donors.

In regard to this clone: Its target is unknown.

Primers for the PCR totalled 60 Vbeta and 13 Jbeta. Original processing methods: Among the unique TCR beta chains that a later analysis counted, about 84 million in all, approximately 12 million were shared. Profiling relied on immunoSEQ multiplex PCR, and the TCRdb table lists in-frame clones only, not all of them. That table gives V, J and clone size, and the DNA gave D and trimming. The sample gives some 89,000 clones, roughly 85% of which show up once; approximately 7.4% is in the top ten. What was sequenced was PBMCs. This TCR derives from a middle-aged man in good health and CMV-seropositive.

CDR3 nucleotide sequence: TGTGCCAGCAGGCCCGGAGGATCAAACACCGGGGAGCTGTTTTTT. This codes for CASRPGGSNTGELFF. The chain links TRBV6-6 to TRBJ2-2; a possible D gene is TRBD2 (5 bases). The germline V gene has CDR1 MNHNY and CDR2 SVGAGI (reference sequence). The germline V and J ends were trimmed by 6 bases and 2 bases, with 13 bases remaining between them. This CDR3 region has 15 residues.